The 10 T cell receptor beta chains listed next were all sequenced from one sample in a study of cytotoxic CD8 clonotypes in ibrutinib-treated CLL (dated by TCRdb to about 2021). This specimen's time point label, per the study, means: progressive disease on ibrutinib. Library preparation was by the immunoSEQ multiplex PCR assay. Drawn from immuneACCESS, this table holds only the in-frame rearrangements with V and J called that TCRdb kept. Clones are partly lost; checked studies trace under half to an unresolved V gene and leave the rest unexplained. The sample table shows around 160,000 clones, and approximately 91% are seen once. The ten biggest clones cover about 3% of the sample. Sample: PBMCs, taken at disease progression, from a patient treated with ibrutinib. The receptors shown here come from a human donor with chronic lymphocytic leukemia.

This sequence joins TRBV29-1 and TRBJ2-5; a possible D gene is TRBD2 (6 bases). The germline CDR1 and CDR2 sequences are SQVTM and ANQGSEA. The V and J ends lost 7 bases and 7 bases respectively, with 22 bases between them. The CDR3 extends over 14 amino acids. The CDR3 nucleotides are TGCAGCGCTGTAACCGCCGGGACCGGGGGGACCCAGTACTTC. This codes for CSAVTAGTGGTQYF.

This rearrangement joins TRBV11-2 to TRBJ1-1; D unclear. The V gene lost 1 base and the J gene lost 0 bases, with 9 bases spanning the gap. Germline CDR1 is SGHAT and CDR2 is FQNNGV. CDR3 length: 15 residues. CDR3 nucleotides: TGTGCCAGCAGCTTAGCAGGTACGCTGAACACTGAAGCTTTCTTT. The encoded protein is CASSLAGTLNTEAFF.

V and J are TRBV28 and TRBJ1-1, with TRBD1 matching over 9 bases. The CDR3 totals 15 residues. CDR1 MDHEN and CDR2 SYDVKM come from the germline V gene. Unmatched junction bases numbered 7, after V lost 1 base and J lost 7 bases. The CDR3: CASSLSYRGQGEAFF. CDR3 nucleotides: TGTGCCAGCAGTTTATCTTACAGGGGGCAGGGTGAAGCTTTCTTT. The whole variable domain, filled in from reference TRBV28 and TRBJ1-1, reads DVKVTQSSRYLVKRTGEKVFLECVQDMDHENMFWYRQDPGLGLRLIYFSYDVKMKEKGDIPEGYSVSREKKERFSLILESASTNQTSMYLCASSLSYRGQGEAFFGQGTRLTVV.

This chain connects TRBV18 to TRBJ2-1, with TRBD1 matching over 7 bases. The germline CDR1 and CDR2 sequences are KGHSH and LQKENI. The junction had 4 bases not matched to a gene; V was cut back by 3 bases and J by 5 bases. This CDR3 is 14 amino acids long. The CDR3 nucleotides are TGTGCCAGCTCACCGGGGACAGAAAACAATGAGCAGTTCTTC. Translation: CASSPGTENNEQFF.

The V call is TRBV5-1, the J call TRBJ2-7; 13 nucleotides line up with TRBD2. Germline V lookup: CDR1 SGHRS, CDR2 YFSETQ. Germline trimming cut 5 bases from V and 7 bases from J; bases unmatched to any gene: 9. This CDR3 contains 15 residues. CDR3 in DNA: TGCGCCAGCAGTCGGATTACTAGCGGGAGGGGAGAGCAGTACTTC. Translation gives CASSRITSGRGEQYF. The variable domain in full, with the rest retrieved from reference TRBV5-1 and TRBJ2-7, is KAGVTQTPRYLIKTRGQQVTLSCSPISGHRSVSWYQQTPGQGLQFLFEYFSETQRNKGNFPGRFSGRQFSNSRSEMNVSTLELGDSALYLCASSRITSGRGEQYFGPGTRLTVT.

The sample holds a few counts of this clone. The genes are TRBV4-2 and TRBJ2-7, with D possibly being TRBD2 (5 bases). Trimming left V 2 bases short and J 3 bases short, with 8 bases between. The germline V gene has CDR1 LGHNA and CDR2 YNFKEQ. This CDR3 has 13 residues. CDR3 region: CASSQSGNYEQYF. In DNA form, the CDR3 reads TGTGCCAGCAGCCAATCCGGGAACTACGAGCAGTACTTC.

J is TRBJ2-2 and V is TRBV6-5, with TRBD2 matching over 7 bases. The CDR3 spans 16 residues. Trimming cost V 0 bases and J 7 bases; bases outside gene matches: 8. Germline CDR1 MNHEY, CDR2 SVGAGI. Written as DNA, the CDR3 is TGTGCCAGCAGTTACTCGACGGGAGGTGAGGGCGGGGAGCTGTTTTTT. This codes for CASSYSTGGEGGELFF.

The chain links TRBV6-1 to TRBJ1-2, with D tentatively TRBD1 (5 bases). The CDR3 length is 13 residues. Trimming shortened V by 5 bases and J by 4 bases, and 11 bases separated the two germline ends. Germline CDR1 and CDR2: MNHNS and SASEGT. This CDR3 is CASSTGTVYGYTF. In nucleotides, the CDR3 is TGTGCCAGCAGTACCGGGACTGTCTATGGCTACACCTTC.

This clone was picked up one time. The chain has TRBV7-9 and TRBJ2-5; 9 nucleotides align to TRBD2. The germline V gene has CDR1 SEHNR and CDR2 FQNEAQ (reference sequence). The CDR3 spans 15 residues. After removal of 8 bases from V and 5 bases from J, the junction contained 12 bases not matched to a gene. The CDR3 sequence is CASATNLAGIETQYF. Written as DNA, the CDR3 is TGTGCCAGCGCAACTAATCTAGCGGGAATTGAGACCCAGTACTTC.

The J gene is TRBJ1-1, the V gene TRBV5-1; D perhaps matches TRBD1 (5 bases). The CDR3 length is 13 residues. The germline V gene encodes CDR1 SGHRS and CDR2 YFSETQ. V lost 2 bases to trimming and J lost 12 bases, with 17 bases between them. The CDR3 bases are TGCGCCAGCAGCTTTAATAGCAGGGATCGAACTTTCTTT. This sequence encodes CASSFNSRDRTFF.